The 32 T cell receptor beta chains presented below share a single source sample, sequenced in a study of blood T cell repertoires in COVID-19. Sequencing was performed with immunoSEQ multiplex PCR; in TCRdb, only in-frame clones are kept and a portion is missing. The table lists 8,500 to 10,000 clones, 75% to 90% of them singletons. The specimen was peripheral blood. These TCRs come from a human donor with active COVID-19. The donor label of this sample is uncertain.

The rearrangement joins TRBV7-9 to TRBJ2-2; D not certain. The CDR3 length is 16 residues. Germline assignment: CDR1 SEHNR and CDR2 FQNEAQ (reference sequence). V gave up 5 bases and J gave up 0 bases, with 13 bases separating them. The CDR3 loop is CASSPTTRANTGELFF. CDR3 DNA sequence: TGTGCCAGCAGCCCGACGACTCGAGCGAACACCGGGGAGCTGTTTTTT.

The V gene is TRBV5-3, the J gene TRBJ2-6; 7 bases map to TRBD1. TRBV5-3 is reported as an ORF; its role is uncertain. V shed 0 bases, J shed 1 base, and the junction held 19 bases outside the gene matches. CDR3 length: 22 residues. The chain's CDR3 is CARSLDRTLGQLPTSGANVLTF. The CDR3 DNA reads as TGTGCCAGAAGCTTGGACCGGACCTTGGGACAGCTCCCAACTTCTGGGGCCAACGTCCTGACTTTC.

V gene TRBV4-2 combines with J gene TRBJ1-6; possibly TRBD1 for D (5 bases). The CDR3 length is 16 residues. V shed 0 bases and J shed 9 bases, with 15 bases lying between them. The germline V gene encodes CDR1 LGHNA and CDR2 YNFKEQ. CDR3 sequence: CASSQEKGSGSSPLHF. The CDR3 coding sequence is TGTGCCAGCAGCCAAGAGAAGGGGTCCGGGAGTTCACCCCTCCACTTT.

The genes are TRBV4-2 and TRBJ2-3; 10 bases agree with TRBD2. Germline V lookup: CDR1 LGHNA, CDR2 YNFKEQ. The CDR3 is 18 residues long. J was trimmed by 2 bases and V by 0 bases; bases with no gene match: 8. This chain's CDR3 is CASSQEGVAGGPTDTQYF. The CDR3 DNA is TGTGCCAGCAGCCAAGAGGGAGTAGCGGGGGGTCCCACAGATACGCAGTATTTT.

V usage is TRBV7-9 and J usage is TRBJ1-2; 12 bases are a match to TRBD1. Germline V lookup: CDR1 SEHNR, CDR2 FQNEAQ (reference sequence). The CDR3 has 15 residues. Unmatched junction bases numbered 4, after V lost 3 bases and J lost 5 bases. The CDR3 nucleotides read TGTGCCAGCAGCTTGTGGGACAGGGGGCAGTATGGCTACACCTTC. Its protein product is CASSLWDRGQYGYTF.

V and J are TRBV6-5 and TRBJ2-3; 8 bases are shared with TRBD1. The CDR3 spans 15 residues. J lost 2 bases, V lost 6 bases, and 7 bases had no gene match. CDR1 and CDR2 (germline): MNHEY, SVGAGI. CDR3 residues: CASSTDRGPTDTQYF. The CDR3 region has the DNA TGTGCCAGCAGCACCGACAGGGGCCCCACAGATACGCAGTATTTT.

The CDR3 bases are TGTGCCAGCAGTCCTGGGATAGGGGAGGTTCCGGGACTAGGGGGGAGAAATGAGCAGTTCTTC. Its protein is CASSPGIGEVPGLGGRNEQFF. The V gene is TRBV27, the J gene TRBJ2-1; 8 positions agree with TRBD2. This CDR3 is built from 21 residues. Germline V gene lookup returns CDR1 MNHEY and CDR2 SMNVEV (reference sequence). J gave up 7 bases and V 5 bases, and 28 bases lay outside the gene matches.

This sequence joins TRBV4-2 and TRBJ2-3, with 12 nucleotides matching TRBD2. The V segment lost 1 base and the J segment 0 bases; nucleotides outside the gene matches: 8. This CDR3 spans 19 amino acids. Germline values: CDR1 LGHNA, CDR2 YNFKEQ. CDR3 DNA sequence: TGTGCCAGCAGCCAAGTTAGGCTAGCGGGGGGGCAGAGCACAGATACGCAGTATTTT. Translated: CASSQVRLAGGQSTDTQYF.

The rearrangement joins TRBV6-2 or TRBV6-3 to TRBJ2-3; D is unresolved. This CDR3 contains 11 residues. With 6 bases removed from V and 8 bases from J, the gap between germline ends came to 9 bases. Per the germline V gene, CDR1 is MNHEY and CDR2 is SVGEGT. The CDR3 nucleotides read TGTGCCAGCAGCTCAGGTCCTACGCAGTATTTT. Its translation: CASSSGPTQYF.

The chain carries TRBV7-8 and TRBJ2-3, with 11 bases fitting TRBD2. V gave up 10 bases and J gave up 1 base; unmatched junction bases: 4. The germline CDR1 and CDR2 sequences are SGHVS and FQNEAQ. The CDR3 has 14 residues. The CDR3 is CATSGGPRTDTQYF. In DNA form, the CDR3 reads TGTGCCACTAGCGGGGGGCCCCGCACAGATACGCAGTATTTT.

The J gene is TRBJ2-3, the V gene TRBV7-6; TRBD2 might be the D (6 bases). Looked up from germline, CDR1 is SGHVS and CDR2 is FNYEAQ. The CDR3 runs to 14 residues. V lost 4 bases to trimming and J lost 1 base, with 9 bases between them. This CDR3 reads CASSSASGTDTQYF. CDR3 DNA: TGTGCCAGCAGCTCCGCTAGCGGCACAGATACGCAGTATTTT.

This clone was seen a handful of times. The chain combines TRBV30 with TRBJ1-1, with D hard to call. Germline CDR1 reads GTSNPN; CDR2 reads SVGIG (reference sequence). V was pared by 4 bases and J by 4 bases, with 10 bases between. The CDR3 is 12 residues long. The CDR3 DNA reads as TGTGCCTGGAACGAGGAGCGCACTGAAGCTTTCTTT. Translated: CAWNEERTEAFF.

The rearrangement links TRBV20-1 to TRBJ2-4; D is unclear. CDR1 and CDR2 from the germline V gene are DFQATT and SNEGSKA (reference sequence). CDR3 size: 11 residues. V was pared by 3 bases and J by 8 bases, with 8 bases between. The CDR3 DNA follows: TGCAGTGCTAGTCCTTCGGACATTCAGTACTTC. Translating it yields CSASPSDIQYF.

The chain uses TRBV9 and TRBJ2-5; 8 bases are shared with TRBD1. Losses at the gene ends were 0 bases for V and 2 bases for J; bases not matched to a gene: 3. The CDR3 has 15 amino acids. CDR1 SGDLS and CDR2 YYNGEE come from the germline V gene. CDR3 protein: CASSVGRGQQETQYF. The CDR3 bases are TGTGCCAGCAGCGTAGGCAGGGGGCAACAAGAGACCCAGTACTTC.

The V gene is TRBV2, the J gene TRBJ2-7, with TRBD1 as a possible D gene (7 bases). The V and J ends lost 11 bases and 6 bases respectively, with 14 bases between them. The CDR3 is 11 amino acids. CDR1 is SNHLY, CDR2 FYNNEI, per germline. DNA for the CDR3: TGTGCCGGAAACAGGGGACTCGAGCAGTACTTC. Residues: CAGNRGLEQYF.

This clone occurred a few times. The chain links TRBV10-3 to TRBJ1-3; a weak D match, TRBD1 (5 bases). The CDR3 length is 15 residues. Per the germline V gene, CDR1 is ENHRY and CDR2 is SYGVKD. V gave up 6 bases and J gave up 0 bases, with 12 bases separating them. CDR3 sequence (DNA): TGTGCCATCAGCGCCGACAGCAACTCTGGAAACACCATATATTTT. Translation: CAISADSNSGNTIYF.

CDR3 region: CASSLGRLQGYTF. In DNA form, the CDR3 reads TGTGCCAGCAGCTTAGGAAGACTACAAGGCTACACCTTC. The chain links TRBV7-9 to TRBJ1-2; D is ambiguous. Germline V gene lookup returns CDR1 SEHNR and CDR2 FQNEAQ (reference sequence). V lost 1 base and J lost 8, with 11 bases in between. The CDR3 runs 13 residues.

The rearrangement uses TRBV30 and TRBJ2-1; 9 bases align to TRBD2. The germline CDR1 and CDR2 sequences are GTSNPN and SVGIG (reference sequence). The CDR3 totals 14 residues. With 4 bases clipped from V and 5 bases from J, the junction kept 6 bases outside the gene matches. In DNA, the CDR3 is TGTGCCTGGACTAGCGGGATGTCTAACAATGAGCAGTTCTTC. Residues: CAWTSGMSNNEQFF. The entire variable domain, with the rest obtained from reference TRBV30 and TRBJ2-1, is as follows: SQTIHQWPATLVQPVGSPLSLECTVEGTSNPNLYWYRQAAGRGLQLLFYSVGIGQISSEVPQNLSASRPQDRQFILSSKKLLLSDSGFYLCAWTSGMSNNEQFFGPGTRLTVL.

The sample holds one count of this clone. CDR3 sequence (DNA): TGTGCCAGCAGTGACCTGGGACAGGGAACGAACATTCAGTACTTC. The encoded protein is CASSDLGQGTNIQYF. The V gene is TRBV6-1, the J gene TRBJ2-4, with TRBD1 matching over 9 bases. CDR1 MNHNS and CDR2 SASEGT come from the germline V gene. This CDR3 spans 15 amino acids. Trimming removed 3 bases from V and 7 bases from J; junction bases left unmatched: 7.

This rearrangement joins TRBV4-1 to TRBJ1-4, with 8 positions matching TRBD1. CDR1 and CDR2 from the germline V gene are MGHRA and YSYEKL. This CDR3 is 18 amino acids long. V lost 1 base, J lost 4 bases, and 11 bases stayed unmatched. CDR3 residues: CASSQAGQGQMSNEKLFF. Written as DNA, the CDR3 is TGCGCCAGCAGCCAAGCAGGACAGGGCCAGATGAGTAATGAAAAACTGTTTTTT.

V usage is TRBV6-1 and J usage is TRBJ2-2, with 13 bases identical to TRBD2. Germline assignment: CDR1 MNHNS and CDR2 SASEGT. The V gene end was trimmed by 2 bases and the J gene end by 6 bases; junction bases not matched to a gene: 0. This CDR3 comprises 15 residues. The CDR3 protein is CASSETSGGAGELFF. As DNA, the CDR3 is TGTGCCAGCAGTGAAACTAGCGGGGGGGCCGGGGAGCTGTTTTTT.

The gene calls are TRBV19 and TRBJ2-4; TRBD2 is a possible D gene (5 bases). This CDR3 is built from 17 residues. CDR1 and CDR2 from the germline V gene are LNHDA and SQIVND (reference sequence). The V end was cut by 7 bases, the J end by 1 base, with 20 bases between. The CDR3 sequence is CASTPRSGDAAKNIQYF. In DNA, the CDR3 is TGTGCCAGTACCCCGAGATCCGGGGATGCGGCCAAAAACATTCAGTACTTC.

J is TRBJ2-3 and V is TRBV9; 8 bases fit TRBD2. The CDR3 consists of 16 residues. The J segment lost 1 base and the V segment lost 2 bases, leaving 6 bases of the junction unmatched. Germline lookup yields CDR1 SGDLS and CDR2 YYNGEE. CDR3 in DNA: TGTGCCAGCAGCGTTCCCCGGGGGGGCGGCACAGATACGCAGTATTTT. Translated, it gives CASSVPRGGGTDTQYF.

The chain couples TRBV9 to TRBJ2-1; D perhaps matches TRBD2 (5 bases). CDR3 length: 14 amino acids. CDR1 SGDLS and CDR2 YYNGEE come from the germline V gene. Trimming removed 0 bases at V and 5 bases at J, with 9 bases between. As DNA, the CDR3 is TGTGCCAGCAGCGTAGGGACTGTAGACAATGAGCAGTTCTTC. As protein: CASSVGTVDNEQFF.

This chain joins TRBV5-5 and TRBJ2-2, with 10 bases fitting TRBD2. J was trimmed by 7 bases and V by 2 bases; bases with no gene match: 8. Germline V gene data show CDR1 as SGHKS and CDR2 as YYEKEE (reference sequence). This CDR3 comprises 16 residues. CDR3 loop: CASSFPSGGADGELFF. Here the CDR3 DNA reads TGTGCCAGCAGCTTCCCCAGCGGGGGGGCCGACGGGGAGCTGTTTTTT.

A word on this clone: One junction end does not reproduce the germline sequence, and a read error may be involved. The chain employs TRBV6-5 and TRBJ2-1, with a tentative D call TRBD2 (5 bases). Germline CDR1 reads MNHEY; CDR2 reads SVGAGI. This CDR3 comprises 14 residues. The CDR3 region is CASSEGALYNGQFF. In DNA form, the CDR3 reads TGTGCCAGCTCAGAGGGAGCACTCTACAATGGGCAGTTCTTC.

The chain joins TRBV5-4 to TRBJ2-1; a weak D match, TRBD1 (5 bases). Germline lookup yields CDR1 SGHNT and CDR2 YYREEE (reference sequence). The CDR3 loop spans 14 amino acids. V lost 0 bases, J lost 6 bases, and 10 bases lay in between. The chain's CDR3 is CASSLEDKANEQFF. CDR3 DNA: TGTGCCAGCAGCTTGGAGGACAAAGCCAATGAGCAGTTCTTC.

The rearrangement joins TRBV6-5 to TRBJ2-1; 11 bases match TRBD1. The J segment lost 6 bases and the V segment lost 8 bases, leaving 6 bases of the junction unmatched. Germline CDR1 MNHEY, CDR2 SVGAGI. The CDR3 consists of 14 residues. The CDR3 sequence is CASEGTGGLNEQFF. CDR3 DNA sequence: TGTGCCAGCGAGGGGACAGGGGGGCTCAATGAGCAGTTCTTC.

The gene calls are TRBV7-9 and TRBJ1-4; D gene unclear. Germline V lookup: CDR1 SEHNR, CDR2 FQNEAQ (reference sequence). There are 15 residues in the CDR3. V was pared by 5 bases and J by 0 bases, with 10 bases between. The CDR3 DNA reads TGTGCCAGCAGCCCCCACACCACAACTAATGAAAAACTGTTTTTT. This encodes CASSPHTTTNEKLFF.

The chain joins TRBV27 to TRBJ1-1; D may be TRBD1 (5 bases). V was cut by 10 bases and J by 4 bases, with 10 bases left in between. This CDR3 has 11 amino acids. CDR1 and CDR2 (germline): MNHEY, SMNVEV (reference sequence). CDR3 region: CATRGGTEAFF. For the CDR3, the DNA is TGTGCCACCCGGGGGGGCACTGAAGCTTTCTTT.

The CDR3 nucleotides read TGTGCCAGCAGTCCGATTAGCGGTAGCACAGATACGCAGTATTTT. Protein product: CASSPISGSTDTQYF. The chain employs TRBV6-5 and TRBJ2-3; weak D call: TRBD2 (6 bases). CDR1 is MNHEY and CDR2 is SVGAGI in the germline V gene. CDR3 length equals 15 residues. Trimming shortened V by 5 bases and J by 0 bases, and 12 bases separated the two germline ends.

CDR3 sequence reads: CATRGLSSYEQYF. The CDR3 nucleotides are TGTGCCACCAGGGGCTTAAGCTCCTACGAGCAGTACTTC. This rearrangement joins TRBV15 to TRBJ2-7; no clear D. The CDR3 has 13 residues. V lost 6 bases and J 0 bases, leaving 9 bases between the germline ends. Germline V CDR1 and CDR2: LNHNV, YYDKDF (reference sequence).